Shown below are 19 T cell receptor beta chains from a single sample sequenced in a study of identical twins. TCRdb fed the 5' RACE reads into MiXCR, producing one record per CDR3 protein. The table includes 750,000 to 950,000 distinct CDR3 sequences, more than 9% detected once. The sample also formed part of further work on yellow fever vaccine responses in identical twins.

The sequenced sample consisted of PBMCs. The receptors originated from a woman between 18 and 29 years old in good health.

Many counts were recorded for this clonotype. This rearrangement joins TRBV20-1 to TRBJ1-5, with TRBD1 matching 8 bases. The CDR3 consists of 13 residues. V shed 5 bases, J shed 4 bases, and the junction held 4 bases outside the gene matches. Per germline, CDR1 DFQATT and CDR2 SNEGSKA (reference sequence). CDR3 residues: CSAWTGFNQPQHF. The CDR3 DNA reads TGCAGTGCTTGGACAGGGTTTAATCAGCCCCAGCATTTT.

J is TRBJ2-3 and V is TRBV29-1; D not resolved. The germline V gene encodes CDR1 SQVTM and CDR2 ANQGSEA. CDR3 size: 12 residues. V gave up 1 base and J gave up 2 bases, with 4 bases separating them. The CDR3 sequence: CSVEVATDTQYF. CDR3 nucleotides: TGCAGCGTTGAAGTGGCCACAGATACGCAGTATTTT.

The chain has TRBV29-1 and TRBJ2-1; TRBD1 is a possible D gene (5 bases). Germline V gene data show CDR1 as SQVTM and CDR2 as ANQGSEA. The CDR3 sequence is 15 residues long. Trimming took off 4 bases at V and 1 base at J, with 14 bases between the two ends. The CDR3 region has the DNA TGCAGCGTTGTCGATGGGCAGGGATCCTACAATGAGCAGTTCTTC. This gives the protein CSVVDGQGSYNEQFF.

The V and J genes are TRBV5-1 and TRBJ1-1, with D possibly matching TRBD1 (5 bases). The V and J ends lost 6 bases and 0 bases respectively, with 15 bases between them. This CDR3 comprises 15 residues. CDR1 is SGHRS and CDR2 is YFSETQ in the germline V gene. The CDR3 DNA is TGCGCCAGCACCCGCACCGGGACGGTGAACACTGAAGCTTTCTTT. It specifies CASTRTGTVNTEAFF.

The chain combines TRBV3-1 with TRBJ2-2; 7 bases match TRBD1. This CDR3 contains 18 residues. The germline gives CDR1 LGHDT, CDR2 YNNKEL (reference sequence). V was clipped by 1 base and J by 0 bases; unmatched bases: 8. The CDR3 loop reads CASSQAPGQDANTGELFF. In nucleotides, the CDR3 is TGTGCCAGCAGCCAAGCTCCAGGACAGGACGCGAACACCGGGGAGCTGTTTTTT.

This clonotype was seen repeatedly, ten times or more. CDR3 bases: TGTGCCAGCAGTTTTTTCGGGAGCACAGATACGCAGTATTTT. Protein product: CASSFFGSTDTQYF. This sequence joins TRBV12-3 or TRBV12-4 and TRBJ2-3; no reliable D call. Between the trimmed V and J ends, which lost 3 bases and 0 bases, there was a span of 7 bases. This CDR3 region has 14 residues.

The V and J genes are TRBV7-2 and TRBJ1-6; TRBD1 is a possible D gene (6 bases). V was pared by 2 bases and J by 5 bases, with 16 bases between. CDR3 length equals 17 residues. CDR1 SGHTA and CDR2 FQGNSA come from the germline V gene. The CDR3 spells CASSLRIRGNDNSPLHF. Here the CDR3 DNA reads TGTGCCAGCAGCTTACGCATCAGGGGAAATGATAATTCACCCCTCCACTTT.

This clonotype was seen only a few times. This chain's CDR3 is CASILGGGPYNEQFF. In DNA form, the CDR3 reads TGTGCCAGCATCTTGGGGGGGGGACCTTACAATGAGCAGTTCTTC. The genes are TRBV12-3 or TRBV12-4 and TRBJ2-1; 7 nucleotides match TRBD2. The CDR3 is made up of 15 amino acids. V was pared by 7 bases and J by 4 bases, with 10 bases of the junction left unmatched.

This chain joins TRBV12-3 or TRBV12-4 and TRBJ1-1; unclear D gene. CDR3 size: 14 residues. The ends were cut back, 6 bases at V and 3 bases at J, with 14 bases in the middle. This CDR3 is CASSRQSGYTEAFF. DNA for the CDR3: TGTGCCAGCAGCCGCCAATCCGGGTACACTGAAGCTTTCTTT.

This clonotype was detected ten times or more. The chain carries TRBV19 and TRBJ2-1, with 9 bases aligning to TRBD1. Germline CDR1 LNHDA, CDR2 SQIVND (reference sequence). The CDR3 length is 14 residues. J was trimmed by 4 bases and V by 9 bases; bases with no gene match: 7. The CDR3, as DNA: TGTGCCAGCAGGCGGGACAGGGTATACAATGAGCAGTTCTTC. Its protein product is CASRRDRVYNEQFF.

This clonotype was counted many times. The rearrangement joins TRBV5-1 to TRBJ2-2; D is unresolved. V lost 2 bases to trimming and J lost 4 bases, with 12 bases between them. Germline V gene lookup returns CDR1 SGHRS and CDR2 YFSETQ. CDR3 length: 15 amino acids. CDR3 protein: CASSFAGGSTGELFF. The CDR3 region has the DNA TGCGCCAGCAGCTTTGCAGGTGGTTCCACCGGGGAGCTGTTTTTT.

This clonotype has a count of ten or more. This chain joins TRBV20-1 and TRBJ2-3; TRBD2 aligns across 8 bases. This CDR3 region has 16 residues. Germline values: CDR1 DFQATT, CDR2 SNEGSKA (reference sequence). Trimming took 3 bases from V and 4 from J; bases not matched to a gene: 12. CDR3 sequence reads: CSARASGAGESDTQYF. The CDR3 region has the DNA TGCAGTGCTAGGGCCAGTGGAGCGGGGGAATCAGATACGCAGTATTTT.

This chain joins TRBV28 and TRBJ1-2, with D tentatively TRBD1 (6 bases). V lost 5 bases and J lost 0, with 13 bases in between. Per the germline V gene, CDR1 is MDHEN and CDR2 is SYDVKM. The length of the CDR3 is 15 residues. CDR3: CASSQDRRANYGYTF. In nucleotides, the CDR3 is TGTGCCAGCAGTCAAGACAGGAGAGCTAACTATGGCTACACCTTC.

This clonotype was found a few times. This sequence joins TRBV20-1 and TRBJ2-1; D not resolved. This CDR3 spans 11 amino acids. V was pared by 4 bases and J by 12 bases, with 13 bases between. Germline CDR1 DFQATT, CDR2 SNEGSKA (reference sequence). In DNA form, the CDR3 reads TGCAGTGCTAACACCCTGTATGCGCAGTTCTTC. Translation gives CSANTLYAQFF.

This chain links TRBV19 with TRBJ2-7; 9 bases fit TRBD2. This CDR3 contains 14 residues. The germline CDR1 and CDR2 sequences are LNHDA and SQIVND (reference sequence). V lost 6 bases, J lost 3 bases, and 6 bases stayed unmatched. The DNA for the CDR3 is TGTGCCAGTAGCCCCAGACTAGCGGACTACGAGCAGTACTTC. Translation: CASSPRLADYEQYF.

This clonotype has more than one count but fewer than ten. The chain has TRBV28 and TRBJ2-3; the match to TRBD2 covers 11 bases. Unmatched junction bases numbered 3, after V lost 3 bases and J lost 1 base. Germline CDR1 and CDR2: MDHEN and SYDVKM. The length of the CDR3 is 16 residues. This CDR3 reads CASSFLGLAGTDTQYF. The CDR3 bases are TGTGCCAGCAGTTTTTTGGGACTAGCGGGCACAGATACGCAGTATTTT.

A few counts support this clonotype. The chain carries TRBV20-1 and TRBJ2-1, with D uncertain. This CDR3 is 17 amino acids long. Looked up from germline, CDR1 is DFQATT and CDR2 is SNEGSKA (reference sequence). V lost 0 bases and J lost 0, with 15 bases in between. For the CDR3, the DNA is TGCAGTGCTAGAGATATCAGGATGCGGCTCTCCTACAATGAGCAGTTCTTC. It codes for CSARDIRMRLSYNEQFF.

The chain combines TRBV6-5 with TRBJ2-3; D not certain. V lost 4 bases to trimming and J lost 2 bases, with 7 bases between them. The CDR3 sequence is 13 residues long. The germline CDR1 and CDR2 sequences are MNHEY and SVGAGI. CDR3 coding DNA: TGTGCCAGCAGTTTCACTACCACAGATACGCAGTATTTT. Translating gives CASSFTTTDTQYF.

CDR3 sequence (DNA): TGCAGCCCCCAGGGTCAGCGGGGGGTCGATTACACCGGGGAGCTGTTTTTT. This gives the protein CSPQGQRGVDYTGELFF. V usage is TRBV29-1 and J usage is TRBJ2-2; TRBD2 matches at 9 bases. Unmatched junction bases numbered 16, after V lost 8 bases and J lost 3 bases. The CDR3 runs to 17 residues. Germline V gene data show CDR1 as SQVTM and CDR2 as ANQGSEA.